A single sample is the source of the 8 T cell receptor beta chains below, sequenced in a study of blood T cell repertoires in COVID-19. Profiled with immunoSEQ multiplex PCR; TCRdb holds only in-frame clones, not every one. This table holds hundreds of thousands of clones, about nine tenths found once. The sample was peripheral blood. All receptors come from a man aged 60 to 69 who had recovered from COVID-19.

The chain joins TRBV18 to TRBJ1-1; TRBD1 agrees at 8 bases. V shed 3 bases, J shed 7 bases, and the junction held 4 bases outside the gene matches. Germline V gene data show CDR1 as KGHSH and CDR2 as LQKENI. This CDR3 is 13 amino acids long. The CDR3 DNA is TGTGCCAGCTCACCGGGACAGGAGCTTGAAGCTTTCTTT. This gives the protein CASSPGQELEAFF.

The chain uses TRBV28 and TRBJ2-3; D is unclear. CDR1 and CDR2 from the germline V gene are MDHEN and SYDVKM. The CDR3 totals 12 residues. The V and J ends lost 8 bases and 4 bases respectively, with 10 bases between them. In nucleotides, the CDR3 is TGTGCCAGCCTTCACTTCCCAGATACGCAGTATTTT. It specifies CASLHFPDTQYF.

This chain's CDR3 is CASRLAAITDTQYF. CDR3 coding DNA: TGTGCCAGCAGACTAGCAGCAATTACAGATACGCAGTATTTT. The chain links TRBV27 to TRBJ2-3; D is possibly TRBD2 (6 bases). The germline V gene has CDR1 MNHEY and CDR2 SMNVEV (reference sequence). The CDR3 is 14 residues long. V was pared by 6 bases and J by 3 bases, with 13 bases between.

The chain uses TRBV27 and TRBJ2-2; the match to TRBD2 covers 7 bases. V shed 4 bases and J 6 bases; nucleotides not matched to a gene: 8. In germline, CDR1 is MNHEY, CDR2 SMNVEV (reference sequence). This CDR3 spans 15 amino acids. The chain's CDR3 is CASSSVGAGAGELFF. CDR3 nucleotides: TGTGCCAGCAGTTCTGTCGGGGCGGGAGCCGGGGAGCTGTTTTTT.

The rearrangement links TRBV30 to TRBJ2-7; possibly TRBD1 for D (5 bases). This CDR3 comprises 16 residues. Germline CDR1 GTSNPN, CDR2 SVGIG (reference sequence). The V and J ends lost 0 bases and 2 bases respectively, with 17 bases between them. In DNA form, the CDR3 reads TGTGCCTGGAGTGTCCTTGGGGCAGGTACCCCCTACGAGCAGTACTTC. Protein product: CAWSVLGAGTPYEQYF.

The chain has TRBV29-1 and TRBJ2-3; TRBD2 might be the D (5 bases). The length of the CDR3 is 13 residues. Trimming took off 1 base at V and 5 bases at J, with 10 bases between the two ends. The V gene's germline CDR1 is SQVTM and CDR2 ANQGSEA. For the CDR3, the DNA is TGCAGCGTTGAAGGAGATCGGGAAGATACGCAGTATTTT. Protein sequence: CSVEGDREDTQYF.

The V and J genes are TRBV5-1 and TRBJ1-3; 9 bases line up with TRBD1. The germline CDR1 and CDR2 sequences are SGHRS and YFSETQ. The CDR3 consists of 17 residues. The V segment lost 0 bases and the J segment 4 bases; nucleotides outside the gene matches: 8. CDR3 in amino acids: CASSLAPTGGGGNTIYF. The CDR3 bases are TGCGCCAGCAGCTTGGCCCCCACAGGGGGCGGCGGAAACACCATATATTTT.

The V gene is TRBV24-1, the J gene TRBJ1-2; 7 nucleotides match TRBD1. After removal of 4 bases from V and 1 base from J, the junction contained 5 bases not matched to a gene. The CDR3 consists of 15 residues. The germline V gene has CDR1 KGHDR and CDR2 SFDVKD. This chain's CDR3 is CATSDPQGGNYGYTF. The CDR3 region has the DNA TGTGCCACCAGTGACCCGCAGGGGGGTAACTATGGCTACACCTTC.